This T cell receptor (beta chain) was sequenced in a study of OX40 agonist ivuxolimab in advanced cancers. Study-level findings and limits: No determination was made of the antigen specificity of the expanded peripheral T cells.

Note on this clone: Its antigen is not known.

Trimming stripped 1 base from V and 0 bases from J, with 9 bases between. This CDR3 contains 15 residues. In germline, CDR1 is SGHRS, CDR2 YFSETQ. Method: immunoSEQ multiplex PCR; TCRdb's copy keeps in-frame clones and lacks some. The table records around 95,000 clones, around 94% of them present only once. The chain couples TRBV5-1 to TRBJ2-3; D gene uncertain. The clonotype originates from an adult with an advanced solid tumor such as melanoma, head and neck, liver or kidney cancer. The source was CD4+ or CD8+ T cells sorted from blood, collected in a trial of the OX40 agonist ivuxolimab. CDR3 loop: CASSLNPASTDTQYF. The CDR3 bases are TGCGCCAGCAGCTTGAACCCAGCTAGCACAGATACGCAGTATTTT.